This T cell receptor beta chain was identified during a study of shared T cell receptors in the human thymus. Clones were read by immunoSEQ multiplex PCR, and TCRdb kept only the in-frame ones, dropping some. The sample records almost 550,000 clones, around three quarters being singletons. The junction had 4 bases not matched to a gene; V was cut back by 3 bases and J by 2 bases. The CDR3 totals 17 residues. CDR1 LNHDA and CDR2 SQIVND come from the germline V gene (reference sequence). This same sample was also part of a study on human thymus T cells.

This sequence joins TRBV19 and TRBJ2-6; 10 positions agree with TRBD2. This clonotype was sampled from a boy under three years old with a congenital heart defect. Sequencing used thymocytes. CDR3 protein: CASSIILAGAGANVLTF. Here the CDR3 DNA reads TGTGCCAGTAGTATCATCCTAGCGGGAGCTGGGGCCAACGTCCTGACTTTC. Together with reference TRBV19 and TRBJ2-6, the CDR3 gives the full variable domain: DGGITQSPKYLFRKEGQNVTLSCEQNLNHDAMYWYRQDPGQGLRLIYYSQIVNDFQKGDIAEGYSVSREKKESFPLTVTSAQKNPTAFYLCASSIILAGAGANVLTFGAGSRLTVL.